These T cell receptor beta chains were read from a single sample in a study of T cell repertoires in cytomegalovirus infection. Each CDR3 protein is one row after TCRdb ran MiXCR on the reads. Here the sample spans about 340,000 distinct CDR3 sequences, 25% to 35% being singletons. The antigens these receptors bind are not known. Sequenced material: cultured PBMCs, taken from culture after CMV antigen stimulation. The receptor source for this set is a human donor in good health (CMV status not recorded). Some clones in this sample may be carry-over from other donors' samples. CDR3s include the opening cysteine and the closing phenylalanine or tryptophan. The D gene is left open where the match is weak. Size values are once, few and many counts, or a class for expanded clones, and some rows have none.

D gene	clone size	V gene	J gene	CDR3 DNA	CDR3 protein
NA	NA	TRBV12-3/TRBV12-4	TRBJ2-7	TGTGCCAGCAGTTCCTTCGGGGCTGGCTACGAGCAGTACTTC	CASSSFGAGYEQYF
TRBD2	once	TRBV24-1	TRBJ2-1	TGTGCCACCAGTGATGCGGGACTAGCGGCCGACAATGAGCAGTTCTTC	CATSDAGLAADNEQFF
NA	many	TRBV6-1	TRBJ2-1	TGTGCCAGCAGTGAAAGTGTTACAGGGAGTCTGACGGGCAATGAGCAGTTCTTC	CASSESVTGSLTGNEQFF
TRBD1	few	TRBV19	TRBJ2-2	TGTGCCAGTAGTATTGGGGACAGGGTGAACACCGGGGAGCTGTTTTTT	CASSIGDRVNTGELFF
TRBD2	few	TRBV11-2	TRBJ2-3	TGTGCCAGCAGCTTAATCCAGGCTAGCGGGAGGTCAGATACGCAGTATTTT	CASSLIQASGRSDTQYF
NA	NA	TRBV12-3/TRBV12-4	TRBJ1-5	TGTGCCAGCAGTTGGACGGGGGTGGGCAATCAGCCCCAGCATTTT	CASSWTGVGNQPQHF
NA	NA	TRBV20-1	TRBJ1-1	TGCAGTGCGGGGCGGACATTGAACACTGAAGCTTTCTTT	CSAGRTLNTEAFF
NA	few	TRBV12-5	TRBJ2-1	TGTGCTAGTGGTTTGGCAGGGGTCACTGAGCAGTTCTTC	CASGLAGVTEQFF
TRBD1	few	TRBV12-3/TRBV12-4	TRBJ1-6	TGTGCCAGCAGTTTACCGACAGGGAATAATTCACCCCTCCACTTT	CASSLPTGNNSPLHF
TRBD1	few	TRBV4-2	TRBJ1-5	TGTGCCAGCAGCCCTACCGACAGGGGGACGAATCAGCCCCAGCATTTT	CASSPTDRGTNQPQHF
NA	few	TRBV2	TRBJ1-1	TGTGCCAGCAGTGAAGCGCTCAAGGGAGGACACACTGAAGCTTTCTTT	CASSEALKGGHTEAFF
NA	NA	TRBV7-2	TRBJ1-4	TGTGCCAGCAGCCCCCCCGGTCTTAATGAAAAACTGTTTTTT	CASSPPGLNEKLFF
NA	NA	TRBV2	TRBJ1-1	TGTGCCAGCATAGGTGGAAACACTGAAGCTTTCTTT	CASIGGNTEAFF
TRBD1	few	TRBV9	TRBJ2-5	TGTGCCAGCAGCGAGCGCCTCGGACAGGGACGAGAGACCCAGTACTTC	CASSERLGQGRETQYF
NA	NA	TRBV20-1	TRBJ1-1	TGCAGTGCTAGAGATCAGGGTATGAACACTGAAGCTTTCTTT	CSARDQGMNTEAFF
TRBD1	NA	TRBV11-2	TRBJ1-6	TGTGCCAGCAGCTTCTTGGAGGGGGCAGGGTCACCCCTCCACTTT	CASSFLEGAGSPLHF
TRBD2	NA	TRBV20-1	TRBJ2-1	TGCAGTGTCGGACTAGCGGGGGGGATTGGTTACAATGAGCAGTTCTTC	CSVGLAGGIGYNEQFF
TRBD1	NA	TRBV2	TRBJ1-1	TGTGCCAGCAGCTACGGACAGGGGGTACGTAGAAGGACTGAAGCTTTCTTT	CASSYGQGVRRRTEAFF
NA	NA	TRBV7-4	TRBJ2-1	TGTGCCAGCAGCCCTCCCGGAACCTACAATGAGCAGTTCTTC	CASSPPGTYNEQFF
TRBD2	few	TRBV14	TRBJ2-3	TGTGCCAGCAGCCAAGGACTAGCGGGGGGCACAGATACGCAGTATTTT	CASSQGLAGGTDTQYF
NA	NA	TRBV7-2	TRBJ1-3	TGTGCCAGCAGCCAGGGATGGTCAGGGCCATTGTGG	CASSQGWSGPLW
NA	NA	TRBV20-1	TRBJ2-5	TGCAGTGCTAGAGACCCGGGGCCGGTGGACCCAAAGCAAGAGACCCAGTACTTC	CSARDPGPVDPKQETQYF
TRBD1	NA	TRBV14	TRBJ1-1	TGTGCCAGCAGCCAAGCCGGGACAGGGGCGAACACTGAAGCTTTCTTT	CASSQAGTGANTEAFF
NA	many	TRBV7-2	TRBJ2-2	TGTGCCAGCAGTCTCCTGAACACCGGGGAGCTGTTTTTT	CASSLLNTGELFF
TRBD2	few	TRBV20-1	TRBJ2-1	TGCAGTGCTAGAGATCCACGGGAGGGCCGATATGAGCAGTTCTTC	CSARDPREGRYEQFF
NA	NA	TRBV7-8	TRBJ2-1	TGTGCCAGCAGCTTAGCGGGAAGGGGGAATGAGCAGTTCTTC	CASSLAGRGNEQFF
NA	NA	TRBV10-3	TRBJ2-7	TGTGCCATCAACGACGGGACCGGCGAGCAGTACTTC	CAINDGTGEQYF
NA	NA	TRBV19	TRBJ1-1	TGTGCCACTTCAGGGGACCTGGACACTGAAGCTTTCTTT	CATSGDLDTEAFF
TRBD2	NA	TRBV20-1	TRBJ2-1	TGCAGTGCTAGTGGCACCACTAGCGGACGAAACAATGAGCAGTTCTTC	CSASGTTSGRNNEQFF
TRBD2	NA	TRBV15	TRBJ2-1	TGTGCCACCAGCATCCGGGGGAGGGGCGCGGGCAATGAGCAGTTCTTC	CATSIRGRGAGNEQFF
TRBD1	NA	TRBV20-1	TRBJ1-6	TGCAGTGCTTGGGGAGGGACAGGGGGCAGTTCACCCCTCCACTTT	CSAWGGTGGSSPLHF
NA	few	TRBV7-9	TRBJ1-1	TGTGCCAGCAGCTTAAGTGGGTACACTCGGGTCCGGCTGAACACTGAAGCTTTCTTT	CASSLSGYTRVRLNTEAFF
TRBD2	NA	TRBV10-3	TRBJ2-1	TGTGCCATCAGTGAGTCCATTTGGACTAGCGGGGCTGGAACCAATGAGCAGTTCTTC	CAISESIWTSGAGTNEQFF
NA	NA	TRBV7-2	TRBJ2-1	TGTGCCAGCGGACTTGCCTACAATGAGCAGTTCTTC	CASGLAYNEQFF
NA	NA	TRBV7-3	TRBJ2-2	TGTGCCAGCAGCTTAGGAATGGCGGGGACCGGGGAGCTGTTTTTT	CASSLGMAGTGELFF
NA	NA	TRBV6-1	TRBJ1-2	TGTGCCAGCAGTCTTTACAGGGTGGAGGGCTATGGCTACACCTTC	CASSLYRVEGYGYTF
NA	NA	TRBV6-5	TRBJ1-2	TGTGCCAGCAGTCCCGTCACCGGGACTCCCAACTATGGCTACACCTTC	CASSPVTGTPNYGYTF
NA	few	TRBV7-3	TRBJ2-3	TGTGCCAGCAGCTTAACGCAACAGCCTACGCAGTATTTT	CASSLTQQPTQYF
TRBD1	NA	TRBV10-3	TRBJ2-2	TGTGCCATCAGTGAGAGTAACAGGGGTGGCACCGGGGAGCTGTTTTTT	CAISESNRGGTGELFF
NA	many	TRBV5-1	TRBJ2-4	TGCGCCAGCAGCTCTGGACAGTCATCGTCCAAAAACATTCAGTACTTC	CASSSGQSSSKNIQYF